The 29 T cell receptor beta chains given below trace back to one sample, sequenced in a study of T-cell reconstitution after alpha-beta-depleted transplantation in children. Preparation of the TCRbeta library was carried out with unique molecular identifiers. MiXCR, applied by TCRdb to the PCR reads, yields one record per CDR3 protein. The table lists 600,000 to 700,000 distinct CDR3 sequences, approximately 15% of them singletons, with over 0.95% in the top ten. Source: PBMCs from the stem cell graft donor, taken from the stem cell graft. The receptor set was obtained from a human donor who donated a stem cell graft to a child with acute myeloid leukemia.

This clonotype occurred many times. The genes are TRBV6-1 and TRBJ2-5; D not certain. Trimming cost V 8 bases and J 1 base, with 5 bases left between them. Germline CDR1 MNHNS, CDR2 SASEGT. CDR3 length: 11 residues. The CDR3 is CASAFQETQYF. The CDR3 nucleotides are TGTGCCAGCGCTTTCCAAGAGACCCAGTACTTC.

The chain couples TRBV6-1 to TRBJ2-7; no firm D call. The germline CDR1 and CDR2 sequences are MNHNS and SASEGT. V was clipped by 2 bases and J by 4 bases, with 12 bases between them. The CDR3 covers 14 residues. The CDR3 nucleotides read TGTGCCAGCAGTGAAAGCCATAACCTTTACGAGCAGTACTTC. This gives the protein CASSESHNLYEQYF.

This clonotype was seen many times. The DNA of the CDR3 is TGTGCCAGCAGTTACGGGCGGGGGGCAGGGGAGACCCAGTACTTC. It codes for CASSYGRGAGETQYF. V and J are TRBV6-5 and TRBJ2-5, with 8 bases fitting TRBD2. V was pared by 2 bases and J by 5 bases, with 7 bases of the junction left unmatched. In germline, CDR1 is MNHEY, CDR2 SVGAGI. There are 15 residues in the CDR3.

This clonotype was found many times. The chain has TRBV5-1 and TRBJ2-7; TRBD1 aligns across 8 bases. V lost 7 bases, J lost 2 bases, and 14 bases stayed unmatched. The CDR3 contains 16 residues. The V gene's germline CDR1 is SGHRS and CDR2 YFSETQ. The CDR3 protein is CASPHTPDRVTYEQYV. In DNA, the CDR3 is TGCGCCAGCCCGCACACTCCGGACAGGGTGACCTACGAGCAGTACGTC.

Only a few counts were recorded for this clonotype. The rearrangement joins TRBV4-2 to TRBJ2-2; a possible D gene is TRBD2 (6 bases). With 4 bases removed from V and 6 bases from J, the gap between germline ends came to 15 bases. The CDR3 totals 15 residues. The germline V gene encodes CDR1 LGHNA and CDR2 YNFKEQ. CDR3 nucleotide sequence: TGTGCCAGCAGCCCCGGGAGCCTCAACTCCGGGGAGCTGTTTTTT. This translates into CASSPGSLNSGELFF.

The chain is built from TRBV7-8 and TRBJ1-2, with 7 bases lining up with TRBD1. CDR3 length: 14 residues. With V trimmed by 2 bases and J by 7 bases, 7 bases remained unmatched. The germline V gene has CDR1 SGHVS and CDR2 FQNEAQ. The CDR3 DNA reads TGTGCCAGCAGCTTATTTGGGACAGAAGGTGGCTACACCTTC. Translation: CASSLFGTEGGYTF.

This clonotype was detected ten times or more. V usage is TRBV7-2 and J usage is TRBJ2-3, with TRBD1 matching 7 bases. There are 15 residues in the CDR3. Germline V lookup: CDR1 SGHTA, CDR2 FQGNSA. With 1 base clipped from V and 4 bases from J, the junction kept 5 bases outside the gene matches. The CDR3 DNA is TGTGCCAGCAGCTTAGAACCCCAGGGGGCAGATACGCAGTATTTT. This gives the protein CASSLEPQGADTQYF.

In its sample, this clonotype was seen many times. This chain connects TRBV10-3 to TRBJ1-2; 9 nucleotides match TRBD1. The CDR3 is 12 residues long. J lost 5 bases, V lost 11 bases, and 6 bases had no gene match. The V gene's germline CDR1 is ENHRY and CDR2 SYGVKD. The CDR3 bases are TGTGCCGTTTCCGGGACAGGGTATGGCTACACCTTC. It is translated as CAVSGTGYGYTF.

This chain links TRBV29-1 with TRBJ1-5, with 8 bases identical to TRBD1. The CDR3 consists of 12 residues. V lost 7 bases, J lost 5 bases, and 4 bases stayed unmatched. The V gene's germline CDR1 is SQVTM and CDR2 ANQGSEA. The CDR3 DNA follows: TGCAGCGGTCAGACAGGGGATCAGCCCCAGCATTTT. Translating gives CSGQTGDQPQHF. The entire variable domain, with the rest obtained from reference TRBV29-1 and TRBJ1-5, is as follows: SAVISQKPSRDICQRGTSLTIQCQVDSQVTMMFWYRQQPGQSLTLIATANQGSEATYESGFVIDKFPISRPNLTFSTLTVSNMSPEDSSIYLCSGQTGDQPQHFGDGTRLSIL.

This clonotype was recorded many times. The gene calls are TRBV6-2 or TRBV6-3 and TRBJ2-1, with 13 bases aligning to TRBD2. CDR1 is MNHEY and CDR2 is SVGEGT in the germline V gene. V lost 7 bases, J lost 10 bases, and 7 bases stayed unmatched. This CDR3 is 14 amino acids long. The CDR3 reads CASTGLAGAKEQFF. Written as DNA, the CDR3 is TGTGCCAGCACCGGACTAGCGGGGGCTAAAGAGCAGTTCTTC.

In its sample, this clonotype was seen many times. The CDR3 sequence: CASSHPEEGLNGYTF. CDR3 coding DNA: TGTGCCAGCAGCCATCCGGAAGAGGGGCTAAATGGCTACACCTTC. The V gene is TRBV7-2, the J gene TRBJ1-2; D perhaps matches TRBD1 (5 bases). The V end was cut by 5 bases, the J end by 6 bases, with 19 bases between. Germline CDR1 reads SGHTA; CDR2 reads FQGNSA. CDR3 size: 15 residues.

J is TRBJ1-6 and V is TRBV20-1, with D perhaps matching TRBD1 (6 bases). Germline assignment: CDR1 DFQATT and CDR2 SNEGSKA (reference sequence). V dropped 6 bases and J dropped 0 bases, with 12 bases sitting between them. The CDR3 has 15 amino acids. DNA of the CDR3: TGCAGTGCACAGGACAGAGACTCCTATAATTCACCCCTCCACTTT. Encoded protein: CSAQDRDSYNSPLHF.

CDR3 coding DNA: TGTGCCAGCAACGAACCGGGACAGGCGAATTCACCCCTCCACTTT. This sequence encodes CASNEPGQANSPLHF. The chain couples TRBV7-2 to TRBJ1-6; 8 nucleotides line up with TRBD1. The CDR3 is made up of 15 amino acids. Per germline, CDR1 SGHTA and CDR2 FQGNSA. Losses at the gene ends were 7 bases for V and 7 bases for J; bases not matched to a gene: 9. Full variable domain (outside the CDR3, taken from reference TRBV7-2 and TRBJ1-6): GAGVSQSPSNKVTEKGKDVELRCDPISGHTALYWYRQSLGQGLEFLIYFQGNSAPDKSGLPSDRFSAERTGGSVSTLTIQRTQQEDSAVYLCASNEPGQANSPLHFGNGTRLTVT.

The CDR3 DNA is TGTGCCAGCAGCCCCAGCGGGGCCACTAACTATGGCTACACCTTC. Translating it yields CASSPSGATNYGYTF. The chain joins TRBV11-2 to TRBJ1-2; TRBD1 might be the D (5 bases). The length of the CDR3 is 15 residues. Germline V gives CDR1 SGHAT, CDR2 FQNNGV. V lost 5 bases and J 0 bases, leaving 13 bases between the germline ends.

The sample holds many counts of this clonotype. The chain employs TRBV20-1 and TRBJ2-2; the match to TRBD2 covers 9 bases. The CDR3 runs 18 residues. The V gene end was trimmed by 5 bases and the J gene end by 2 bases; junction bases not matched to a gene: 15. Germline values: CDR1 DFQATT, CDR2 SNEGSKA (reference sequence). CDR3 nucleotides: TGCAGTGCTCCTCCGGCGGGGGGGCCTTTATATAACACCGGGGAGCTGTTTTTT. Its protein product is CSAPPAGGPLYNTGELFF.

The chain combines TRBV14 with TRBJ2-5; D remains ambiguous. V was shortened by 3 bases and J by 7 bases, with 6 bases between the two germline ends. This CDR3 is 11 amino acids long. CDR1 is SGHDN, CDR2 FVKESK, per germline. CDR3 DNA sequence: TGTGCCAGCAGCCATTTAGGGACCCAGTACTTC. Its translation: CASSHLGTQYF. Drawing the rest from reference TRBV14 and TRBJ2-5, the complete variable domain is EAGVTQFPSHSVIEKGQTVTLRCDPISGHDNLYWYRRVMGKEIKFLLHFVKESKQDESGMPNNRFLAERTGGTYSTLKVQPAELEDSGVYFCASSHLGTQYFGPGTRLLVL.

In this sample, this clonotype turned up many times. The chain links TRBV20-1 to TRBJ2-7, with a weak D call TRBD1 (5 bases). This CDR3 contains 16 residues. In germline, CDR1 is DFQATT, CDR2 SNEGSKA (reference sequence). V was shortened by 2 bases and J by 0 bases, with 17 bases between the two germline ends. CDR3 sequence reads: CSARPNRPQDSYEQYV. The CDR3 DNA reads as TGCAGTGCTAGACCGAACAGGCCCCAAGACTCCTACGAGCAGTACGTC.

The genes are TRBV20-1 and TRBJ2-5; D is possibly TRBD2 (6 bases). Per the germline V gene, CDR1 is DFQATT and CDR2 is SNEGSKA (reference sequence). The CDR3 is 16 residues long. V was shortened by 5 bases and J by 2 bases, with 21 bases between the two germline ends. The CDR3: CSAYGPNGGVQETQYF. The CDR3 nucleotides are TGCAGTGCTTACGGGCCAAACGGAGGGGTGCAAGAGACCCAGTACTTC.

This clonotype has more than one count but fewer than ten. CDR3: CASRRTHTEAFF. CDR3 sequence (DNA): TGTGCCAGCAGACGGACTCACACTGAAGCTTTCTTT. The chain has TRBV7-9 and TRBJ1-1, with D unclear. The CDR3 contains 12 residues. Deletions cut 6 bases from V and 3 bases from J, with 8 bases between. Germline assignment: CDR1 SEHNR and CDR2 FQNEAQ (reference sequence).

The chain links TRBV12-3 or TRBV12-4 to TRBJ2-3; D is perhaps TRBD1 (6 bases). The CDR3 is 15 residues long. V was trimmed by 3 bases and J by 5 bases, leaving 15 bases between them. This chain's CDR3 is CASSLGTQGLDTQYF. The CDR3 DNA follows: TGTGCCAGCAGTTTGGGGACCCAGGGGTTAGATACGCAGTATTTT.

There are many counts of this clonotype. V and J are TRBV20-1 and TRBJ1-4; tentatively, D is TRBD1 (5 bases). Germline-derived CDR1 and CDR2 are DFQATT and SNEGSKA (reference sequence). The CDR3 runs 15 residues. V was trimmed by 0 bases and J by 4 bases, leaving 12 bases between them. The chain's CDR3 is CSARDAGRLNEKLFF. The DNA for the CDR3 is TGCAGTGCTAGAGACGCAGGGAGGCTTAATGAAAAACTGTTTTTT.

The chain has TRBV7-9 and TRBJ2-1; the D gene is possibly TRBD2 (5 bases). The CDR3 has 14 residues. V was clipped by 3 bases and J by 2 bases, with 8 bases between them. Germline values: CDR1 SEHNR, CDR2 FQNEAQ (reference sequence). CDR3 in DNA: TGTGCCAGCAGCTTTGGACTTACCTACAATGAGCAGTTCTTC. Protein sequence: CASSFGLTYNEQFF.

This clonotype was seen repeatedly, ten times or more. The chain uses TRBV7-2 and TRBJ2-1; 13 bases match TRBD2. Germline assignment: CDR1 SGHTA and CDR2 FQGNSA. CDR3 length equals 17 residues. The junction had 5 bases not matched to a gene; V was cut back by 4 bases and J by 2 bases. The CDR3 region is CASSSRLAGGPYNEQFF. CDR3 bases: TGTGCCAGCAGCTCAAGACTAGCGGGGGGACCCTACAATGAGCAGTTCTTC.

This clonotype was seen a few times. This chain joins TRBV12-3 or TRBV12-4 and TRBJ1-3; no clear D. CDR3 length equals 14 residues. V shed 6 bases and J shed 0 bases, with 9 bases lying between them. The CDR3 loop reads CASRAQGSGNTIYF. The CDR3 region has the DNA TGTGCCAGCAGGGCCCAAGGCTCTGGAAACACCATATATTTT.

This clonotype was recorded many times. In nucleotides, the CDR3 is TGCAGTGCTAGGGACCAGGGGGCCGCGAACACTGAAGCTTTCTTT. Translation gives CSARDQGAANTEAFF. The chain recombines TRBV20-1 with TRBJ1-1, with 8 positions matching TRBD1. The CDR3 spans 15 residues. V was pared by 3 bases and J by 1 base, with 7 bases of the junction left unmatched. Looked up from germline, CDR1 is DFQATT and CDR2 is SNEGSKA (reference sequence).

There are a few counts of this clonotype. V and J are TRBV12-3 or TRBV12-4 and TRBJ2-3, with unresolved D. V was pared by 3 bases and J by 5 bases, with 6 bases between. The CDR3 has 12 residues. The CDR3 nucleotides read TGTGCCAGCAGTTTTGTTGTAGATACGCAGTATTTT. Translated, it gives CASSFVVDTQYF.

In its sample, this clonotype was seen many times. The chain uses TRBV20-1 and TRBJ1-1; tentative D call: TRBD1 (5 bases). The CDR3 is made up of 14 amino acids. Germline assignment: CDR1 DFQATT and CDR2 SNEGSKA (reference sequence). The V end was cut by 0 bases, the J end by 5 bases, with 13 bases between. The CDR3 reads CSARDQWGGTEAFF. In DNA, the CDR3 is TGCAGTGCTAGAGATCAGTGGGGGGGAACTGAAGCTTTCTTT.

V usage is TRBV7-9 and J usage is TRBJ2-7; 8 nucleotides agree with TRBD1. CDR1 is SEHNR and CDR2 is FQNEAQ in the germline V gene (reference sequence). Trimming removed 5 bases from V and 0 bases from J; junction bases left unmatched: 6. This CDR3 spans 15 amino acids. CDR3 residues: CASSTAGTGSYEQYF. DNA of the CDR3: TGTGCCAGCAGCACCGCCGGGACAGGCTCCTACGAGCAGTACTTC. The whole variable domain, remainder taken from reference TRBV7-9 and TRBJ2-7, is DTGVSQNPRHKITKRGQNVTFRCDPISEHNRLYWYRQTLGQGPEFLTYFQNEAQLEKSRLLSDRFSAERPKGSFSTLEIQRTEQGDSAMYLCASSTAGTGSYEQYFGPGTRLTVT.

This clonotype has more than one count but fewer than ten. The chain is built from TRBV20-1 and TRBJ2-3; 14 bases fit TRBD2. The CDR3 contains 15 residues. After removal of 5 bases from V and 4 bases from J, the junction contained 5 bases not matched to a gene. The V gene's germline CDR1 is DFQATT and CDR2 SNEGSKA (reference sequence). Written as DNA, the CDR3 is TGCAGTGCTGGCCCGACTAGCGGGGGGGCAGATACGCAGTATTTT. Its protein product is CSAGPTSGGADTQYF.